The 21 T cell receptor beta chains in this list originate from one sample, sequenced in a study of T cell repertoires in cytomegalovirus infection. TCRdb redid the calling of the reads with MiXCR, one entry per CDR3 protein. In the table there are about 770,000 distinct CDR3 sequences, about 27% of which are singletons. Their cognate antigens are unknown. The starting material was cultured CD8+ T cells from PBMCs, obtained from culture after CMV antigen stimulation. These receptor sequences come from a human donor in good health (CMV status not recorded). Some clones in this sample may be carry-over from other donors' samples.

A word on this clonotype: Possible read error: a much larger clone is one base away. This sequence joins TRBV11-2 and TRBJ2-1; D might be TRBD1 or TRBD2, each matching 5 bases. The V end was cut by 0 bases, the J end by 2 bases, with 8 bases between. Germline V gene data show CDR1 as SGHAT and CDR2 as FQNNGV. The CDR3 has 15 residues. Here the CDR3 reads CASSLDGDPYNEQFF. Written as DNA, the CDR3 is TGTGCCAGCAGCTTAGATGGGGACCCCTACAATGAGCAGTTCTTC. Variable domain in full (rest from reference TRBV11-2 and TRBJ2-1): EAGVAQSPRYKIIEKRQSVAFWCNPISGHATLYWYQQILGQGPKLLIQFQNNGVVDDSQLPKDRFSAERLKGVDSTLKIQPAKLEDSAVYLCASSLDGDPYNEQFFGPGTRLTVL.

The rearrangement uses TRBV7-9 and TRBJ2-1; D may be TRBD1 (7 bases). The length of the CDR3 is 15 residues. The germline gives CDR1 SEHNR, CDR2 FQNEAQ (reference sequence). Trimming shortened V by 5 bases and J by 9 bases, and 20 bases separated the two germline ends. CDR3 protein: CASSPEWSGGTEQFF. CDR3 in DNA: TGTGCCAGCAGCCCGGAGTGGTCAGGGGGGACTGAGCAGTTCTTC.

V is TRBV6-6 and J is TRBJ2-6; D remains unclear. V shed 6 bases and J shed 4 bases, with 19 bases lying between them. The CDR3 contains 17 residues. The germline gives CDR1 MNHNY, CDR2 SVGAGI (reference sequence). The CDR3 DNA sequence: TGTGCCAGCAGAACGGACGAAGGACGGTCCGGGGCCAACGTCCTGACTTTC. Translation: CASRTDEGRSGANVLTF.

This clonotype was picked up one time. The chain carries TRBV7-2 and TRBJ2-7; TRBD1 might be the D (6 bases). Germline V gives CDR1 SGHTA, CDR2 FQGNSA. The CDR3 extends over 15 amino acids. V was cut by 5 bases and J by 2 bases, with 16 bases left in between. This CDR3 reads CASSRPRQEPYEQYF. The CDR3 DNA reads TGTGCCAGCAGCCGACCGAGACAGGAGCCCTACGAGCAGTACTTC.

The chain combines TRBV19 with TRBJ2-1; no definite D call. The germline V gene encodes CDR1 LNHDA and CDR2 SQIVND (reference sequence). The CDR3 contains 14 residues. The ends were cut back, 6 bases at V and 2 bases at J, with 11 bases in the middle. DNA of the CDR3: TGTGCCAGTAGATACAGCGTTGCCTACAATGAGCAGTTCTTC. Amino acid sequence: CASRYSVAYNEQFF.

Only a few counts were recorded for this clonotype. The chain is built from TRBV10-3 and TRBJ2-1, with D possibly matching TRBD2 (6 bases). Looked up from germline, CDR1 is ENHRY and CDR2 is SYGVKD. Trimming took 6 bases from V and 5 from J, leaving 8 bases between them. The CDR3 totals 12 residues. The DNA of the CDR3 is TGTGCCATCAGGGGACTCCACAATGAGCAGTTCTTC. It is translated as CAIRGLHNEQFF.

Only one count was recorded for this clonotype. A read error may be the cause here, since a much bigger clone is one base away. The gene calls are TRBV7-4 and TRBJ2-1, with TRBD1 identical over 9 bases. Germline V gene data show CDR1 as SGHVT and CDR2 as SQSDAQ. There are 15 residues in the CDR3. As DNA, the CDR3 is TGTGCCAGCAGCCCAGCGGGACAGGGAATCGATGAGCAGATCTTC. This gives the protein CASSPAGQGIDEQIF. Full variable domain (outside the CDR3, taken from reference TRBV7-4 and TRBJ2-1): GAGVSQSPRYKVAKRGRDVALRCDSISGHVTLYWYRQTLGQGSEVLTYSQSDAQRDKSGRPSGRFSAERPERSVSTLKIQRTEQGDSAVYLCASSPAGQGIDEQIFGPGTRLTVL.

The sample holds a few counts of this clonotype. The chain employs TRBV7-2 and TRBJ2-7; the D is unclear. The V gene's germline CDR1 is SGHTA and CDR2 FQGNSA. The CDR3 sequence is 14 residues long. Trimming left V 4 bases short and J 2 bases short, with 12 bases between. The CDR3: CASSSLSVPYEQYV. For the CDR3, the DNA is TGTGCCAGCAGCTCCCTTAGTGTACCCTACGAGCAGTACGTC.

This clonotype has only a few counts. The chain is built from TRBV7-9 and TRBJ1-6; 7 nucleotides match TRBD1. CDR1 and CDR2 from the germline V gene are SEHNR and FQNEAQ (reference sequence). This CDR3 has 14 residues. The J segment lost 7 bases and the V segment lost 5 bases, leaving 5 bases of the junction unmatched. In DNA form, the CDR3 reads TGTGCCAGCAGCCCGGGACAGTTAAATTCACCCCTCCACTTT. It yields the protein CASSPGQLNSPLHF.

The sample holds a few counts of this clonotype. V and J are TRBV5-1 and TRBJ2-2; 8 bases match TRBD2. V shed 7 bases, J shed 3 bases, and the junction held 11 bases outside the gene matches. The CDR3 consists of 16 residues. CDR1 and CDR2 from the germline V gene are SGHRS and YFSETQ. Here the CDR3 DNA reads TGCGCCAGCGCCCCGCCCGGGGGGGCTGACACCGGGGAGCTGTTTTTT. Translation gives CASAPPGGADTGELFF.

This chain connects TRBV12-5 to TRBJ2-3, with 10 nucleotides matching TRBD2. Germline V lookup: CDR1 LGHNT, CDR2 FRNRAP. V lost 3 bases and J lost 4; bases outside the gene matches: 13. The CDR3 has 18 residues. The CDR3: CASGFGPRLAGLADTQYF. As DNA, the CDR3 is TGTGCTAGTGGTTTTGGACCTCGACTAGCGGGCCTCGCAGATACGCAGTATTTT.

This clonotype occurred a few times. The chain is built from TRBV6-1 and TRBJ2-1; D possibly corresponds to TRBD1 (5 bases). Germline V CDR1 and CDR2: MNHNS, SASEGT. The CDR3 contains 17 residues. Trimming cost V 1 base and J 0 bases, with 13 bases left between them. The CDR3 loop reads CASSEGIRVSSYNEQFF. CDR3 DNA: TGTGCCAGCAGTGAAGGGATCAGGGTTAGCTCCTACAATGAGCAGTTCTTC.

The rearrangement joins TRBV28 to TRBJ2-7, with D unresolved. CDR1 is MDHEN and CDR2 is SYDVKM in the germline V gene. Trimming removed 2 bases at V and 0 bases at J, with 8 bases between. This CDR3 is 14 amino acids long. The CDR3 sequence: CASSLRTGSYEQYV. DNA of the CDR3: TGTGCCAGCAGTTTAAGGACGGGCTCCTACGAGCAGTACGTC.

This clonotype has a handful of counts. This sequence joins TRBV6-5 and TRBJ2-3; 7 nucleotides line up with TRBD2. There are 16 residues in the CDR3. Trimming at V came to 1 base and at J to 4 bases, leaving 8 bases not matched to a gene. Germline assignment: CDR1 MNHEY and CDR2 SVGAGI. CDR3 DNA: TGTGCCAGCAGTTACTTGGGGGGGGTCCACGCAGATACGCAGTATTTT. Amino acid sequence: CASSYLGGVHADTQYF.

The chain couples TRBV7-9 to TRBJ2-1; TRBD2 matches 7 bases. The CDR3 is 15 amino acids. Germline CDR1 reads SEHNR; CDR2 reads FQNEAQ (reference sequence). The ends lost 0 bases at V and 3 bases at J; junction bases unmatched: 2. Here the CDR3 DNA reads TGTGCCAGCAGCTTAGCGGGGGAGGGCTACAATGAGCAGTTCTTC. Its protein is CASSLAGEGYNEQFF.

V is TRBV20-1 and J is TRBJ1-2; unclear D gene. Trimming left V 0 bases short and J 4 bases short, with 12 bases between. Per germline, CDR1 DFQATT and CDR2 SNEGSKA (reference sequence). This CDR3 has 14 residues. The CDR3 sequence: CSARDRREGYGYTF. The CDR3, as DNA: TGCAGTGCTAGAGATAGGAGGGAAGGCTATGGCTACACCTTC.

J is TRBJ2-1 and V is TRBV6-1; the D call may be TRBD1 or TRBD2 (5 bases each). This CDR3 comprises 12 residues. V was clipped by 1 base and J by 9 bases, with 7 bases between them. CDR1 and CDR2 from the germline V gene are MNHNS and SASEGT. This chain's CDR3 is CASSEGGGEQFF. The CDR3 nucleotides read TGTGCCAGCAGTGAAGGTGGGGGTGAGCAGTTCTTC.

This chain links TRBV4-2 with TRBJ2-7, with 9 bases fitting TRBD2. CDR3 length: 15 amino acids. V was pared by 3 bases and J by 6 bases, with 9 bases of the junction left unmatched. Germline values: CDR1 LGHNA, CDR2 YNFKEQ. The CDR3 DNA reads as TGTGCCAGCAGCCATTGGCGGGGGGGCCCGATCGAGCAGTACTTC. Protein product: CASSHWRGGPIEQYF.

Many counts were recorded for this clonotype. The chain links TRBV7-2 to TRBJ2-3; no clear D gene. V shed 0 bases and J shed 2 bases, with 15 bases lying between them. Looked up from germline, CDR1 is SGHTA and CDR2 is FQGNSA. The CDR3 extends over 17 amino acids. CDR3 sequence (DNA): TGTGCCAGCAGCTTAGCAGCCAGTCTCGCTATCACAGATACGCAGTATTTT. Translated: CASSLAASLAITDTQYF.

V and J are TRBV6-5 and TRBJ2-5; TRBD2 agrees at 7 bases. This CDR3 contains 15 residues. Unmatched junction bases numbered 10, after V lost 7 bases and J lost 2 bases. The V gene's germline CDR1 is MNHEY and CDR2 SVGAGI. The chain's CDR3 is CASNPLGREQETQYF. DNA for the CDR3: TGTGCCAGCAATCCTCTGGGGAGGGAACAAGAGACCCAGTACTTC.

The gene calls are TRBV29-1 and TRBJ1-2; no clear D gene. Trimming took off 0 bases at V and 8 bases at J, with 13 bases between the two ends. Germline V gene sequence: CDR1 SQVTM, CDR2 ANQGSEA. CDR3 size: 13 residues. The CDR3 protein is CSVEDLPLFGYTF. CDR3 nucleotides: TGCAGCGTTGAAGATCTACCTCTCTTCGGCTACACCTTC.